One sample yielded the 22 T cell receptor beta chains listed below, sequenced in a study of T cells after somatic rescue of genetic block. Using immunoSEQ multiplex PCR, the repertoire was profiled, and TCRdb retains in-frame clones only, with some absent. The sample comprises around 70,000 clones, approximately 90% of which are singletons, and roughly 3% rests with the top ten. Input material: peripheral blood mononuclear cells (PBMCs). The receptors shown here come from a man aged 35 to 55.

This chain uses TRBV2 with TRBJ2-7, with 8 positions matching TRBD2. With V trimmed by 4 bases and J by 4 bases, 6 bases remained unmatched. CDR3 length: 14 amino acids. CDR1 is SNHLY, CDR2 FYNNEI, per germline. CDR3 protein: CASSGGGRRYEQYF. The CDR3 coding sequence is TGTGCCAGCAGTGGCGGGGGGCGAAGGTACGAGCAGTACTTC.

This chain connects TRBV4-1 to TRBJ1-1; D is unresolved. The germline CDR1 and CDR2 sequences are MGHRA and YSYEKL. V lost 1 base and J 0 bases, leaving 18 bases between the germline ends. CDR3 length: 18 amino acids. CDR3 DNA sequence: TGCGCCAGCAGCCAAGGTTTGGAGGAGGTGTTCATGAACACTGAAGCTTTCTTT. It specifies CASSQGLEEVFMNTEAFF.

The chain links TRBV4-1 to TRBJ2-5, with a tentative D call TRBD1 (6 bases). Germline values: CDR1 MGHRA, CDR2 YSYEKL. V was cut by 4 bases and J by 4 bases, with 13 bases left in between. This CDR3 has 14 residues. The CDR3 here is CASSPQGRRETQYF. CDR3 in DNA: TGCGCCAGCAGCCCCCAGGGGCGGCGAGAGACCCAGTACTTC.

This chain uses TRBV6-5 with TRBJ2-7, with D perhaps matching TRBD2 (5 bases). CDR1 and CDR2 (germline): MNHEY, SVGAGI. This CDR3 comprises 13 residues. The V and J ends lost 6 bases and 2 bases respectively, with 11 bases between them. In DNA form, the CDR3 reads TGTGCCAGCAGCCGCGGGCGGACCTACGAGCAGTACTTC. The encoded protein is CASSRGRTYEQYF.

The rearrangement uses TRBV27 and TRBJ2-3; no firm D call. The length of the CDR3 is 15 residues. V lost 0 bases, J lost 0 bases, and 7 bases lay in between. Germline V lookup: CDR1 MNHEY, CDR2 SMNVEV (reference sequence). The CDR3 spells CASSLSTLSTDTQYF. The DNA of the CDR3 is TGTGCCAGCAGTTTATCGACACTTAGCACAGATACGCAGTATTTT.

J is TRBJ2-5 and V is TRBV5-1, with 7 bases fitting TRBD2. After removal of 3 bases from V and 1 base from J, the junction contained 9 bases not matched to a gene. This CDR3 comprises 16 residues. The V gene's germline CDR1 is SGHRS and CDR2 YFSETQ. CDR3 in amino acids: CASSSRDSGSQETQYF. CDR3 in DNA: TGCGCCAGCAGCTCCCGGGATAGCGGGTCCCAAGAGACCCAGTACTTC.

The chain recombines TRBV30 with TRBJ1-5; D is unclear. CDR1 is GTSNPN, CDR2 SVGIG, per germline (reference sequence). This CDR3 region has 13 residues. The ends were cut back, 0 bases at V and 3 bases at J, with 6 bases in the middle. The CDR3 region is CAWSVADNQPQHF. In nucleotides, the CDR3 is TGTGCCTGGAGTGTGGCAGACAATCAGCCCCAGCATTTT.

This clone has a single count. The rearrangement uses TRBV6-1 and TRBJ2-3, with 7 bases lining up with TRBD2. This CDR3 comprises 15 residues. Germline V gene data show CDR1 as MNHNS and CDR2 as SASEGT. The CDR3 nucleotides are TGTGCGGAAGCTAGCGGAGGTTTTAGCACAGATACGCAGTATTTT. Its protein product is CAEASGGFSTDTQYF.

J is TRBJ1-6 and V is TRBV11-2, with a weak D call TRBD1 (5 bases). CDR3 length equals 14 residues. CDR1 and CDR2 from the germline V gene are SGHAT and FQNNGV. Deletions cut 3 bases from V and 5 bases from J, with 8 bases between. CDR3 sequence: CASSFTGDNSPLHF. CDR3 sequence (DNA): TGTGCCAGCAGCTTCACAGGAGATAATTCACCCCTCCACTTT. Drawing the rest from reference TRBV11-2 and TRBJ1-6, the complete variable domain is EAGVAQSPRYKIIEKRQSVAFWCNPISGHATLYWYQQILGQGPKLLIQFQNNGVVDDSQLPKDRFSAERLKGVDSTLKIQPAKLEDSAVYLCASSFTGDNSPLHFGNGTRLTVT.

The chain combines TRBV6-6 with TRBJ1-1; D ambiguous. The CDR3 sequence is 10 residues long. Trimming removed 6 bases at V and 8 bases at J, with 7 bases between. The germline V gene has CDR1 MNHNY and CDR2 SVGAGI (reference sequence). The CDR3 protein is CASSGPEAFF. DNA for the CDR3: TGTGCCAGCAGCGGGCCAGAAGCTTTCTTT.

The gene calls are TRBV28 and TRBJ1-1, with D unclear. Between the trimmed V and J ends, which lost 1 base and 7 bases, there was a span of 7 bases. CDR1 is MDHEN, CDR2 SYDVKM, per germline. The CDR3 is 12 amino acids. This chain's CDR3 is CASSLSRYEAFF. The DNA of the CDR3 is TGTGCCAGCAGTTTATCGAGGTATGAAGCTTTCTTT. Supplemented by reference TRBV28 and TRBJ1-1, the full variable domain reads DVKVTQSSRYLVKRTGEKVFLECVQDMDHENMFWYRQDPGLGLRLIYFSYDVKMKEKGDIPEGYSVSREKKERFSLILESASTNQTSMYLCASSLSRYEAFFGQGTRLTVV.

CDR3 sequence reads: CASSIAYEQYF. The CDR3 nucleotides are TGCGCCAGCAGTATCGCGTACGAGCAGTACTTC. The V call is TRBV5-1, the J call TRBJ2-7; no definite D call. The CDR3 spans 11 residues. Germline V gene sequence: CDR1 SGHRS, CDR2 YFSETQ. V was pared by 5 bases and J by 4 bases, with 7 bases between.

The rearrangement joins TRBV6-1 to TRBJ2-1, with a possible D match to TRBD2 (5 bases). The V gene's germline CDR1 is MNHNS and CDR2 SASEGT. The CDR3 covers 15 residues. The V end lost 3 bases, the J end lost 4 bases, and 13 bases lay between the germline ends. For the CDR3, the DNA is TGTGCCAGCAGTGATCCCCGGAGGAAGTACAATGAGCAGTTCTTC. Its translation is CASSDPRRKYNEQFF.

The chain employs TRBV7-3 and TRBJ2-3; a weak D match, TRBD1 (5 bases). This CDR3 contains 13 residues. The V gene lost 2 bases and the J gene lost 5 bases, with 8 bases spanning the gap. Germline CDR1 is SGHTA and CDR2 is FQGTGA. CDR3 loop: CASSLGQGDTQYF. The DNA of the CDR3 is TGTGCCAGCAGCTTAGGTCAGGGAGATACGCAGTATTTT.

This clone has a single count. The CDR3 spells CSVEDRTDSSYEQYF. CDR3 DNA sequence: TGCAGCGTTGAAGATCGCACGGACAGCTCCTACGAGCAGTACTTC. The chain couples TRBV29-1 to TRBJ2-7; maybe TRBD1 (6 bases). Germline V gene data show CDR1 as SQVTM and CDR2 as ANQGSEA. V shed 0 bases and J shed 0 bases, with 12 bases lying between them. The CDR3 runs 15 residues.

The chain links TRBV7-2 to TRBJ2-1; D not resolved. With 6 bases removed from V and 4 bases from J, the gap between germline ends came to 13 bases. Per the germline V gene, CDR1 is SGHTA and CDR2 is FQGNSA. The CDR3 totals 14 residues. The CDR3 loop reads CASRASGWYNEQFF. In nucleotides, the CDR3 is TGTGCCAGCAGAGCTTCGGGTTGGTACAATGAGCAGTTCTTC.

The rearrangement links TRBV11-2 to TRBJ2-3; 9 bases are a match to TRBD2. The junction had 9 bases not matched to a gene; V was cut back by 0 bases and J by 2 bases. CDR3 length: 18 amino acids. In germline, CDR1 is SGHAT, CDR2 FQNNGV. CDR3 in amino acids: CASSLDGLAGPFTDTQYF. The CDR3 bases are TGTGCCAGCAGCTTAGATGGGCTAGCGGGGCCTTTCACAGATACGCAGTATTTT.

The gene calls are TRBV10-3 and TRBJ2-7; D is possibly TRBD1 (6 bases). Per the germline V gene, CDR1 is ENHRY and CDR2 is SYGVKD. V lost 6 bases to trimming and J lost 0 bases, with 12 bases between them. CDR3 size: 14 residues. In DNA, the CDR3 is TGTGCCATCAGGGACCGGGACACCTCCTACGAGCAGTACTTC. It codes for CAIRDRDTSYEQYF.

This chain joins TRBV2 and TRBJ2-5; 7 bases are shared with TRBD1. CDR3 length: 13 amino acids. Germline V gene lookup returns CDR1 SNHLY and CDR2 FYNNEI. Germline trimming cut 6 bases from V and 4 bases from J; bases unmatched to any gene: 5. CDR3: CASSRQGAETQYF. As DNA, the CDR3 is TGTGCCAGCAGCCGACAGGGAGCAGAGACCCAGTACTTC.

The J gene is TRBJ1-5, the V gene TRBV6-1, with no clear D. V dropped 2 bases and J dropped 9 bases, with 5 bases sitting between them. CDR1 and CDR2 from the germline V gene are MNHNS and SASEGT. The CDR3 covers 11 residues. The CDR3: CASSESVPQHF. CDR3 nucleotide sequence: TGTGCCAGCAGTGAATCAGTGCCCCAGCATTTT.

The chain carries TRBV2 and TRBJ2-2; 8 positions agree with TRBD2. After removal of 6 bases from V and 0 bases from J, the junction contained 3 bases not matched to a gene. CDR3 size: 15 residues. From germline, CDR1 is SNHLY and CDR2 FYNNEI. CDR3 bases: TGTGCCAGCAGCAGTAGCGGGGCGAACACCGGGGAGCTGTTTTTT. This translates into CASSSSGANTGELFF. Full variable domain (remainder filled in from reference TRBV2 and TRBJ2-2): EPEVTQTPSHQVTQMGQEVILRCVPISNHLYFYWYRQILGQKVEFLVSFYNNEISEKSEIFDDQFSVERPDGSNFTLKIRSTKLEDSAMYFCASSSSGANTGELFFGEGSRLTVL.

V usage is TRBV6-1 and J usage is TRBJ2-6; weak D call: TRBD2 (5 bases). The germline V and J ends were trimmed by 6 bases and 1 base, with 7 bases remaining between them. There are 14 residues in the CDR3. Germline CDR1 reads MNHNS; CDR2 reads SASEGT. The CDR3 loop is CASSLASGANVLTF. The DNA for the CDR3 is TGTGCCAGCAGCCTAGCTTCTGGGGCCAACGTCCTGACTTTC.